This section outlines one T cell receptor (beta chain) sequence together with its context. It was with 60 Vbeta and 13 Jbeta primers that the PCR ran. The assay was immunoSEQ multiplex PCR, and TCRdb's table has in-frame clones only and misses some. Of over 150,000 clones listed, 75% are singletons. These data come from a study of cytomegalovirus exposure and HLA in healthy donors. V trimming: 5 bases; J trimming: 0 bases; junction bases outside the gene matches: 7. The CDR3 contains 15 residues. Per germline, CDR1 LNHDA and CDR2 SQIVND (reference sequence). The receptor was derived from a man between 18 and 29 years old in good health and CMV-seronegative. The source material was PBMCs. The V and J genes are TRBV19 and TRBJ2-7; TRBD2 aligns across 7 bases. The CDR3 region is CASSVLAGSSYEQYF. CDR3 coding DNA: TGTGCCAGTAGTGTTTTAGCGGGTTCCTCCTACGAGCAGTACTTC.